This T cell receptor (beta chain) came from a study of shared clonotypes between healthy human individuals. As for the study in general: Three plates were used per donor for CD4 naive, three for CD4 memory, two for CD8 naive and one for CD8 memory. General study results and limits: Some naive CD4 clonotypes, roughly 4.8%, turned up in common across a few donors.

Turning to this clone: Its antigen remains unidentified. The junction differs from germline at one of its ends, possibly a read error.

Germline V gives CDR1 SEHNR, CDR2 FQNEAQ (reference sequence). This CDR3 spans 12 amino acids. Authors' methods: ImmunoSEQ junction-only sequences lacked quality scores, so their filtering differed. Using immunoSEQ multiplex PCR, the repertoire was profiled, and TCRdb retains in-frame clones only, with some absent. D and trimming were read from the DNA, whereas the V and J calls and clone size are those reported in that table. This sample has 950,000 to 1,100,000 clones; approximately 80% occur once, and the top ten carry 0.55% to 0.7%. The source is a man aged 18 to 29 in good health. Some clones in this sample may be carry-over from other donors' samples. V gene TRBV7-9 combines with J gene TRBJ2-7; D unresolved. The sequenced sample was memory CD4+ T cells from PBMCs. Sample subset: CD45RA-negative fraction. Here the CDR3 DNA reads TGTGCCAGCAGCGCGGACGGATTGTTACTCGACTTC. Its protein is CASSADGLLLDF.